These 15 T cell receptor beta chains originate from one sample sequenced in a study of cytomegalovirus exposure and HLA in healthy donors. The assay was immunoSEQ multiplex PCR, and TCRdb's table has in-frame clones only and misses some. Of some 70,000 clones in the sample, around 97% are singletons; the top ten hold around 2.2%. Source material: PBMCs. The receptors were sampled from a man aged 18 to 29 in good health and CMV-seronegative.

Worth noting for this clone: Different DNA sequences within this sample yield the same CDR3. The CDR3 DNA reads as TGCGCCAGCAGCCCGGACAGAGGCACCCAAGCTAACCCGAGGGCTTTCTTT. Protein sequence: CASSPDRGTQANPRAFF. The J gene is TRBJ1-1, the V gene TRBV4-1, with TRBD1 as a possible D gene (6 bases). The CDR3 totals 17 residues. The germline V and J ends were trimmed by 4 bases and 11 bases, with 29 bases remaining between them. The germline V gene has CDR1 MGHRA and CDR2 YSYEKL.

The CDR3 coding sequence is TGTGCCAGCAAACTGGCTAGCGAATCCTACGAGCAGTACTTC. It yields the protein CASKLASESYEQYF. V is TRBV6-5 and J is TRBJ2-7, with D tentatively TRBD2 (6 bases). Germline CDR1 reads MNHEY; CDR2 reads SVGAGI. V shed 7 bases and J shed 1 base, with 14 bases lying between them. The CDR3 is 14 amino acids.

This rearrangement joins TRBV7-3 to TRBJ1-5; weak D call: TRBD1 (6 bases). Germline V lookup: CDR1 SGHTA, CDR2 FQGTGA. This CDR3 has 20 amino acids. Trimming removed 0 bases from V and 0 bases from J, with 21 bases in between. The CDR3 reads CASSLTATPRRTDSNQPQHF. The CDR3 bases are TGTGCCAGCAGCTTAACCGCAACCCCGCGTCGGACAGATAGCAATCAGCCCCAGCATTTT.

The J gene is TRBJ2-7, the V gene TRBV18; 7 bases match TRBD1. In germline, CDR1 is KGHSH, CDR2 LQKENI. CDR3 length equals 14 residues. The J segment lost 5 bases and the V segment lost 5 bases, leaving 9 bases of the junction unmatched. CDR3 nucleotides: TGTGCCAGCTCAGCGGGCCGGGACAGCCACGAGCAGTACTTC. Translated, it gives CASSAGRDSHEQYF.

V gene TRBV19 combines with J gene TRBJ1-5; the D gene is possibly TRBD1 (6 bases). CDR3 size: 14 residues. V was trimmed by 1 base and J by 15 bases, leaving 19 bases between them. The V gene's germline CDR1 is LNHDA and CDR2 SQIVND (reference sequence). The CDR3 region is CASSIGTALGLVHF. The CDR3 bases are TGTGCCAGTAGTATAGGGACAGCCCTCGGTTTAGTGCATTTT. The full variable domain, in which reference TRBV19 and TRBJ1-5 provide the parts outside the CDR3, is DGGITQSPKYLFRKEGQNVTLSCEQNLNHDAMYWYRQDPGQGLRLIYYSQIVNDFQKGDIAEGYSVSREKKESFPLTVTSAQKNPTAFYLCASSIGTALGLVHFGDGTRLSIL.

CDR3: CASSLDLSGPEQYF. The CDR3 nucleotides read TGTGCCAGCAGCTTAGATCTGTCGGGTCCCGAGCAGTACTTC. This rearrangement joins TRBV11-2 to TRBJ2-7, with D hard to call. The V end was cut by 0 bases, the J end by 6 bases, with 12 bases between. The germline gives CDR1 SGHAT, CDR2 FQNNGV. The CDR3 spans 14 residues.

The CDR3 spells CASSDVAATNEKLFF. The DNA for the CDR3 is TGTGCCAGCAGTGATGTGGCAGCAACTAATGAAAAACTGTTTTTT. V gene TRBV6-1 combines with J gene TRBJ1-4; D is ambiguous. The CDR3 spans 15 residues. Germline V lookup: CDR1 MNHNS, CDR2 SASEGT. The V end was cut by 3 bases, the J end by 0 bases, with 8 bases between.

The V and J genes are TRBV11-3 and TRBJ1-2; D is uncertain. V gave up 4 bases and J gave up 3 bases, with 21 bases separating them. Germline values: CDR1 SGHNT, CDR2 YENEEA. The length of the CDR3 is 17 residues. The CDR3 DNA reads TGTGCCAGCAGCTCTCCCTCGGGTGCCCAGAAGGACTATGGCTACACCTTC. Protein sequence: CASSSPSGAQKDYGYTF.

The rearrangement links TRBV27 to TRBJ2-7, with TRBD1 matching 10 bases. This CDR3 has 15 amino acids. Per germline, CDR1 MNHEY and CDR2 SMNVEV (reference sequence). With 5 bases clipped from V and 3 bases from J, the junction kept 7 bases outside the gene matches. The CDR3 protein is CASSLGTGDIYEQYF. The CDR3 DNA follows: TGTGCCAGCAGTCTGGGGACAGGGGATATCTACGAGCAGTACTTC.

This rearrangement joins TRBV7-9 to TRBJ2-1, with 8 bases fitting TRBD2. V dropped 5 bases and J dropped 5; count of bases not matched to a gene: 14. This CDR3 has 17 residues. Germline CDR1 is SEHNR and CDR2 is FQNEAQ (reference sequence). CDR3 protein: CASSPPLGAGDHNEQFF. In nucleotides, the CDR3 is TGTGCCAGCAGCCCCCCCCTGGGAGCGGGAGATCACAATGAGCAGTTCTTC.

The gene calls are TRBV2 and TRBJ2-1; no reliable D call. This CDR3 is 12 amino acids long. Trimming took 4 bases from V and 7 from J, leaving 8 bases between them. Per the germline V gene, CDR1 is SNHLY and CDR2 is FYNNEI. The DNA for the CDR3 is TGTGCCAGCAGTGGCGCTAGAAATGAGCAGTTCTTC. Translation: CASSGARNEQFF.

The CDR3 loop reads CASNDGQGSNTGELFF. The CDR3 DNA follows: TGCGCCAGCAACGACGGACAGGGATCGAACACCGGGGAGCTGTTTTTT. The genes are TRBV5-1 and TRBJ2-2; 8 bases fit TRBD1. Trimming took 6 bases from V and 0 from J; bases not matched to a gene: 7. The CDR3 extends over 16 amino acids. The germline V gene has CDR1 SGHRS and CDR2 YFSETQ.

This chain connects TRBV6-1 to TRBJ2-2; TRBD2 might be the D (5 bases). With 7 bases removed from V and 2 bases from J, the gap between germline ends came to 11 bases. Germline V gives CDR1 MNHNS, CDR2 SASEGT. The CDR3 length is 14 residues. CDR3 bases: TGTGCCAGCAATCGGGGATCAAACACCGGGGAGCTGTTTTTT. Translation gives CASNRGSNTGELFF.

The genes are TRBV18 and TRBJ1-5, with TRBD1 matching 7 bases. The trim removed 2 bases at V and 6 bases at J, leaving 7 bases unmatched. This CDR3 contains 15 residues. The germline V gene encodes CDR1 KGHSH and CDR2 LQKENI. The CDR3 sequence: CASSPGQAAGQPQHF. The CDR3 DNA sequence: TGTGCCAGCTCACCAGGACAGGCCGCGGGTCAGCCCCAGCATTTT.

The chain carries TRBV9 and TRBJ2-6, with D unresolved. Trimming took 7 bases from V and 5 from J, leaving 22 bases between them. The CDR3 totals 17 residues. Germline CDR1 is SGDLS and CDR2 is YYNGEE. The CDR3 region is CASVCLYKQSRANVLTF. For the CDR3, the DNA is TGTGCCAGCGTTTGCCTGTACAAACAAAGTCGGGCCAACGTCCTGACTTTC.